The clone carrying this T cell receptor beta chain appeared a few times. This entry is derived from a study of control samples from healthy donors and cancer patients. The CDR3 sequence is 13 residues long. With 8 bases removed from V and 4 bases from J, the gap between germline ends came to 14 bases. The germline V gene has CDR1 SEHNR and CDR2 FQNEAQ (reference sequence). Clones were sequenced by immunoSEQ multiplex PCR, and TCRdb holds only the in-frame ones, with some missing. This sample has hundreds of thousands of clones, with approximately 80% found just once. Sequenced sample: PBMCs. V usage is TRBV7-9 and J usage is TRBJ1-2; a weak D match, TRBD1 (5 bases). The clonotype originates from a woman aged 55-69 years with lung cancer. The CDR3 DNA sequence: TGTGCCAGCCTAAAAGGGGCGGGCTATGGCTACACCTTC. Its protein product is CASLKGAGYGYTF.